The sequence of this T cell receptor (beta chain) was determined in a study of blood T cell repertoires in COVID-19. Study in general: COVID-19 samples, acute and convalescent, were from the United States, Italy and Spain. Nucleic acid was either cDNA or gDNA, and it came from T cells, B-cell-depleted T cells, or PBMCs.

This clone was observed a few times. With 0 bases clipped from V and 1 base from J, the junction kept 5 bases outside the gene matches. The germline V gene encodes CDR1 LGHNA and CDR2 YNFKEQ. The CDR3 is made up of 16 amino acids. Study processing details: Reference gene primer amplification gave nucleated cell count estimates. The data were produced by immunoSEQ multiplex PCR, yet TCRdb's version contains in-frame clones alone and is incomplete. V and J calls and clone size are as listed in that table; D and trimming were resolved from the DNA. The repertoire holds around 170,000 clones, with roughly nine tenths as singletons.

What was sequenced was peripheral blood. The V and J genes are TRBV4-2 and TRBJ2-7, with 8 bases fitting TRBD2. The receptor's source is a man between 60 and 75 years old with acute or convalescent COVID-19. The CDR3 DNA follows: TGTGCCAGCAGCCAAGATAGGACTAGCACTTCCTACGAGCAGTACTTC. Its translation: CASSQDRTSTSYEQYF.